Following are 2 T cell receptor beta chains from one sample sequenced in a study of Graves' ophthalmopathy and Graves' hyperthyroidism (dated by TCRdb to between 2017 and 2018). The sequencer listed for this sample is Illumina HiSeq 2000. For repertoire sequencing, TCR beta CDR3 regions were amplified from RNA transcripts. HTBI primers and the Qiagen OneStep RT-PCR kit were used in a first-round RT-PCR, which was followed by a second-round multiplex PCR, size selection and purification. The public reads were reanalyzed by TCRdb: fastp trimming at Q25, MiXCR alignment, in-frame beta chains only. Here each entry gathers all rows of one CDR3 protein and keeps the most common genes and DNA. Present in this sample are 150,000 to 200,000 distinct CDR3 sequences, under 40% of which were seen just once. 4.5% to 6% of the sample goes to the ten largest clones. Source material: peripheral blood. The origin of the receptors is a woman in her thirties or forties with Graves' ophthalmopathy. Donor details come from another sample of the same person, matched by shared clones.

The CDR3: CASSQGWLAGGAQEQYF. CDR3 DNA sequence: TGCGCCAGCAGCCAAGGGTGGCTAGCGGGAGGCGCCCAGGAGCAGTACTTC. The chain combines TRBV4-1 with TRBJ2-7, with 11 nucleotides matching TRBD2. The CDR3 is 17 amino acids. CDR1 and CDR2 (germline): MGHRA, YSYEKL. Losses at the gene ends were 1 base for V and 7 bases for J; bases not matched to a gene: 12.

V usage is TRBV7-8 and J usage is TRBJ1-3; D call uncertain. The germline gives CDR1 SGHVS, CDR2 FQNEAQ. This CDR3 has 14 residues. Between the trimmed V and J ends, which lost 8 bases and 0 bases, there was a span of 11 bases. This chain's CDR3 is CASGDINSGNTIYF. The CDR3 DNA follows: TGTGCCAGCGGAGACATAAACTCTGGAAACACCATATATTTT.